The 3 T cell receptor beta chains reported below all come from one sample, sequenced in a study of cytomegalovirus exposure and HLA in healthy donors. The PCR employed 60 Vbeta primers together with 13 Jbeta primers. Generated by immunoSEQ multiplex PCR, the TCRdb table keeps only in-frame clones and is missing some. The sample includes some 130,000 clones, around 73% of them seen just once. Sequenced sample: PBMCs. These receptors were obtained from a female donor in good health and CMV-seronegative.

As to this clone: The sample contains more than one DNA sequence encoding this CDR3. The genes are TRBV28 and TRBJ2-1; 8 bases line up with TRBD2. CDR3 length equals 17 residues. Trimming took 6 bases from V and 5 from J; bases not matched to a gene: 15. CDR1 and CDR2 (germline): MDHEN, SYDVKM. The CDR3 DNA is TGTGCCAGCAGCAACCCTTTATTAGCGGGGTGGGACAATGAGCAGTTCTTC. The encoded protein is CASSNPLLAGWDNEQFF.

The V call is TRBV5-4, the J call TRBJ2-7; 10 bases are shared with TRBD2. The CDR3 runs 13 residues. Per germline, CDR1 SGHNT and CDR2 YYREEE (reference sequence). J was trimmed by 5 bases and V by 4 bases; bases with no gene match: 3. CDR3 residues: CASSQAGGNEQYF. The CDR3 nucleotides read TGTGCCAGCAGCCAAGCGGGAGGGAACGAGCAGTACTTC. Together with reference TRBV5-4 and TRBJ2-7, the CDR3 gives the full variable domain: ETGVTQSPTHLIKTRGQQVTLRCSSQSGHNTVSWYQQALGQGPQFIFQYYREEENGRGNFPPRFSGLQFPNYSSELNVNALELDDSALYLCASSQAGGNEQYFGPGTRLTVT.

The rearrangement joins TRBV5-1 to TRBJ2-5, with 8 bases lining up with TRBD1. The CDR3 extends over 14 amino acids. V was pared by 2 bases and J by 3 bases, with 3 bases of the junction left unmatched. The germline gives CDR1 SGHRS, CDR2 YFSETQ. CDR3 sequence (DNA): TGCGCCAGCAGCTTAGGGACAGGCGAAGAGACCCAGTACTTC. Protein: CASSLGTGEETQYF. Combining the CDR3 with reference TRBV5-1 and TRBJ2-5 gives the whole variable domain KAGVTQTPRYLIKTRGQQVTLSCSPISGHRSVSWYQQTPGQGLQFLFEYFSETQRNKGNFPGRFSGRQFSNSRSEMNVSTLELGDSALYLCASSLGTGEETQYFGPGTRLLVL.